This T cell receptor (beta chain) was sequenced in a study of CD8 T cells in ankylosing spondylitis. This clonotype was picked up a small number of times. Its antigen is currently unknown. Each CDR3 protein gets one entry after TCRdb re-called the 5' RACE reads with MiXCR. The sample carries 200,000 or so distinct CDR3 sequences, approximately 13% recorded once. V was trimmed by 11 bases and J by 3 bases, leaving 13 bases between them. This CDR3 comprises 13 residues. Germline CDR1 and CDR2: SGHTA and FQGNSA. Notes on the study in general: Some motif variants were previously reported in reactive arthritis synovial fluid and blood. It was reported that disease-linked clones were significantly enriched in matched ankylosing spondylitis synovial fluid.

The source material was blood, either unsorted or a sorted T cell fraction (not recorded which). The J gene is TRBJ1-4, the V gene TRBV7-2, with D possibly TRBD1 on 6 matching bases. The clonotype was recovered from a female donor with ankylosing spondylitis or in good health (not recorded which). The CDR3 reads CAGGGGPNEKLFF. Written as DNA, the CDR3 is TGTGCCGGCGGGGGGGGGCCTAATGAAAAACTGTTTTTT.